At least ten counts were recorded for the clone carrying this T cell receptor (beta chain). The record originates from a study of T-cell reconstitution after alpha-beta-depleted transplantation in children. Losses at the gene ends were 2 bases for V and 0 bases for J; bases not matched to a gene: 9. The CDR3 runs to 17 residues. During its preparation, the TCRbeta library received unique molecular identifiers. TCRdb reprocessed the PCR reads via MiXCR and lists one record per CDR3 protein. The repertoire has about 360,000 distinct CDR3 sequences, about an eighth of them found once; the top ten carry around 4.1%.

This specimen was PBMCs, taken from the stem cell graft. This clonotype originated in a human donor who donated a stem cell graft to a child with Fanconi anemia. This chain uses TRBV12-3 or TRBV12-4 with TRBJ1-1, with 7 bases aligning to TRBD1. The CDR3 here is CASSLMPRTGLNTEAFF. The CDR3 nucleotides are TGTGCCAGCAGTTTAATGCCCCGGACAGGATTGAACACTGAAGCTTTCTTT.